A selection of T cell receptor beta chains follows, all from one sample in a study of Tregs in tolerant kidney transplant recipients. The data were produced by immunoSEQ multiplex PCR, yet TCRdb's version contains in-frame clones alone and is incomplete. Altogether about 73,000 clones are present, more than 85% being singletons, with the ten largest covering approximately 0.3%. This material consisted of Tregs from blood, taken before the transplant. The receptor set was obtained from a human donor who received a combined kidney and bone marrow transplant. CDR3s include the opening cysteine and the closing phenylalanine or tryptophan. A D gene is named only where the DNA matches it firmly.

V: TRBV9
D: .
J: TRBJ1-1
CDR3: CASSVGDYKGKAFF

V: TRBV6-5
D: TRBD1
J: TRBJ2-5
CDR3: CASRDRVYQETQYF

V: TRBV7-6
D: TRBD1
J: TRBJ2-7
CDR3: CASSPQTGTFYEQYF

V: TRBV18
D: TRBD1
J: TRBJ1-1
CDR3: CASSLQDRVESFF

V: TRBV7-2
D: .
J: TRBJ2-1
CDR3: CASSLDRGADNEQFF

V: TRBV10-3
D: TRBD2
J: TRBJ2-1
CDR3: CAISTPTSGRSYNEQFF

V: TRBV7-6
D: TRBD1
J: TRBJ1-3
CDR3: CASSLGTGALNTIYF

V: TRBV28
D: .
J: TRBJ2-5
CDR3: CASSPIALTRAKETQYF

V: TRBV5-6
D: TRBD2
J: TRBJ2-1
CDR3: CASSLVLAGANEQFF

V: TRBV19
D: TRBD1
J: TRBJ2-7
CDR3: CASSMADREYNEQYF

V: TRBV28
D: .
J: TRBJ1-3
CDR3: CASSLGDNSGNTIYF

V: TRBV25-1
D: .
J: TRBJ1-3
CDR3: CASSERAGNTIYF

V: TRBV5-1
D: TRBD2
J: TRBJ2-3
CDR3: CASSLGLATDTQYF

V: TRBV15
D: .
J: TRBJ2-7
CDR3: CATSRGFYEQYF

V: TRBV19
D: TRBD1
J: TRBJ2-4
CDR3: CASSIQGQAGTPAKNIQYF

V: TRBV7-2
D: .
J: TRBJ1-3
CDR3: CASSLVPGGSIDSGNTIYF

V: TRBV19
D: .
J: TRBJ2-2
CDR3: CASSIDLQRRTGELFF

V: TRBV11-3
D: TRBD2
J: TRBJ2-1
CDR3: CASSSQREREQFF

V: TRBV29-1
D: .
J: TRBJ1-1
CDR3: CSVDRTRGNTEAFF

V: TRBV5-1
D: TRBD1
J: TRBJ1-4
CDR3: CASSTGTVNEKLFF

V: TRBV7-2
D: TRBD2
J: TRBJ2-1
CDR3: CASSPREAGGRNEQFF

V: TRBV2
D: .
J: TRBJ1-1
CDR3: CASMTLWGPEAFF

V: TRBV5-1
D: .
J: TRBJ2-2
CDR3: CASSLLAGTTGELFF

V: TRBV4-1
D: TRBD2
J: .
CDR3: CASSQDLGASGDYEQYF